These T cell receptor beta chains were read from a single sample in a study of OX40 agonist ivuxolimab in advanced cancers. This table comes from immunoSEQ multiplex PCR, and its TCRdb copy is limited to in-frame clones, with some not included. The sample has about 75,000 clones; about nine tenths are singletons. This specimen consisted of CD4+ or CD8+ T cells sorted from blood, obtained in a trial of the OX40 agonist ivuxolimab. The source of these receptors is an adult with an advanced solid tumor such as melanoma, head and neck, liver or kidney cancer. Both conserved end residues are part of each CDR3. D genes are given only for firm matches. The size field is filled for only some rows; it gives once, few, many or a size class.

CDR3 protein	CDR3 DNA	V gene	J gene	clone size	CDR3 length	D gene
CASRTSGGSDEQFF	TGCGCCAGCAGGACTAGCGGGGGGAGTGATGAGCAGTTCTTC	TRBV10-2	TRBJ2-1	-	14	TRBD2
CSVPGTGEPDTQYF	TGCAGCGTTCCCGGGACAGGAGAACCAGATACGCAGTATTTT	TRBV29-1	TRBJ2-3	once	14	TRBD1
CASSLAASGGQETQYF	TGCGCCAGCAGCTTGGCCGCTAGCGGGGGTCAAGAGACCCAGTACTTC	TRBV5-1	TRBJ2-5	-	16	TRBD2
CASSTRQGRGYTF	TGTGCCAGCAGTACCCGACAGGGTCGGGGCTACACCTTC	TRBV27	TRBJ1-2	-	13	TRBD1
CASSPHLGGRGETQYF	TGTGCCAGTAGTCCTCACCTGGGGGGGCGGGGAGAGACCCAGTACTTC	TRBV19	TRBJ2-5	-	16	-
CASSLALGGRYNEQFF	TGCGCCAGCAGCTTGGCTCTGGGGGGGCGATACAATGAGCAGTTCTTC	TRBV5-1	TRBJ2-1	-	16	-
CASSSSGGPSYGYTF	TGTGCCAGCAGCTCATCAGGGGGCCCATCCTATGGCTACACCTTC	TRBV7-2	TRBJ1-2	-	15	TRBD1
CASQRDGETNEKLFF	TGTGCCAGCCAAAGGGACGGAGAAACTAATGAAAAACTGTTTTTT	TRBV7-9	TRBJ1-4	-	15	-
CASIRLAGREQFF	TGTGCCAGCATTCGACTAGCGGGGAGGGAGCAGTTCTTC	TRBV6-1	TRBJ2-1	-	13	TRBD2
CASSPRGRGGVETQYF	TGTGCCAGCAGCCCCCGCGGGAGAGGTGGAGTAGAGACCCAGTACTTC	TRBV7-3	TRBJ2-5	-	16	TRBD2